This entry is about one TCR beta chain. Treatment reported: around 19 received Ad26.COV2.S at low or high dose, single or two shots; five or six received placebo; per-sample allocation not given. All samples were drawn on day 63, counting from the first vaccine or placebo injection. This CDR3 is 14 amino acids long. Germline CDR1 is SGHNT and CDR2 is YYREEE (reference sequence). V was pared by 0 bases and J by 9 bases, with 6 bases of the junction left unmatched. Sequenced by immunoSEQ multiplex PCR; TCRdb stores in-frame clones only, minus some. The sample holds about 680,000 clones, roughly 90% seen once. These data come from a study of Ad26.COV2.S vaccination and SARS-CoV-2 variants. Study in general: Doses of Ad26.COV2.S were injected into muscle once or twice, 56 days apart.

Source: peripheral blood, taken in a trial of Ad26.COV2.S vaccine versus placebo. This TCR came from a person between 18 and 59 years old who received the Ad26.COV2.S COVID-19 vaccine or a placebo. The rearrangement links TRBV5-4 to TRBJ1-1, with 9 bases aligning to TRBD1. This chain's CDR3 is CASSLGETGGKAFF. Written as DNA, the CDR3 is TGTGCCAGCAGCTTGGGCGAGACAGGGGGTAAAGCTTTCTTT.